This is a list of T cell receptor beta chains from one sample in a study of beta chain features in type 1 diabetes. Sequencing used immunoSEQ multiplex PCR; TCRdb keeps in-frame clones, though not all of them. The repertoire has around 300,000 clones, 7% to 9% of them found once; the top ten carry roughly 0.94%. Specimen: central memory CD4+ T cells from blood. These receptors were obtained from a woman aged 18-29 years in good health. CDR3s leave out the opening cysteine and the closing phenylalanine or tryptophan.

ASSLGVDTQY TRBV7-6 10
ASSLAMRLYGYT TRBV28 12
ASSGVRDPTDTQY TRBV25-1 13
ASHGGSYNEQF TRBV6-6 11
AWSTRGETQY TRBV30 10
ASSLWGSYTEAF TRBV28 12
ASSTTWVGSGNNEQF TRBV4-3 15
ASSRRDTGISEQY TRBV7-9 13
ASSLAGPISPDTQY TRBV7-9 14
ASSLAGQAFGGYT TRBV5-1 13
ASSLRTGYEQY TRBV11-3 11